The text below deals with one TCR beta chain. Its antigen is unidentified. This sample was taken from a study of T cells after yellow fever vaccination. About the research overall: SMART-Seq v4 Ultra Low Input prepared libraries from low-cell fractions.

TCRdb re-called the 5' RACE reads with MiXCR, one entry per CDR3 protein. Here the sample spans some 350,000 distinct CDR3 sequences, approximately 4% being singletons. This CDR3 spans 17 amino acids. V shed 3 bases and J 0 bases; nucleotides not matched to a gene: 5. The germline V gene encodes CDR1 LGHNA and CDR2 YSLEER. Study-wide results and caveats: Researchers noted that a small share of clonotypes showed up in both CD4 and CD8 compartments. Abundant bulk-derived clonotypes could contaminate FACS-sorted repertoires.

The V gene is TRBV4-3, the J gene TRBJ2-7; 13 nucleotides align to TRBD2. Specimen: PBMCs, collected 5 days after the yellow fever booster vaccination. This clonotype was obtained from a young man who received the YFV17D yellow fever vaccine. For the CDR3, the DNA is TGCGCCAGCAGCCAGGGACTAGCGGGGAGGAGCTCCTACGAGCAGTACTTC. Its translation is CASSQGLAGRSSYEQYF.